This is a list of T cell receptor beta chains from one sample in a study of control samples from healthy donors and cancer patients. This table comes from immunoSEQ multiplex PCR, and its TCRdb copy is limited to in-frame clones, with some not included. The table includes roughly 130,000 clones, about 88% detected once. Material: blood. The receptor set was obtained from a man aged 50-59 years in good health. Both conserved end residues are part of each CDR3. The order of the fields is D gene, V gene, clone size, J gene, CDR3 protein. A D gene is named only where the DNA matches it firmly. For some rows the clone size is stated as once, few or many, or as a class when expanded; others skip it.

d_call: -; v_call: TRBV5-4; clone_size: -; j_call: TRBJ2-7; cdr3_aa: CASSFLGSSYEQYF
d_call: TRBD2; v_call: TRBV19; clone_size: -; j_call: TRBJ2-5; cdr3_aa: CASSISGLAKETQYF
d_call: -; v_call: TRBV3-1/TRBV3-2; clone_size: -; j_call: TRBJ2-3; cdr3_aa: CASSQGRVGGTDTQYF
d_call: -; v_call: TRBV4-1; clone_size: -; j_call: TRBJ2-2; cdr3_aa: CASSGVFRSTGGELFF
d_call: -; v_call: TRBV2; clone_size: -; j_call: TRBJ1-2; cdr3_aa: CASSENVLNNGYTF
d_call: TRBD1; v_call: TRBV7-9; clone_size: once; j_call: TRBJ2-2; cdr3_aa: CASSRTGGNTGELFF
d_call: TRBD1; v_call: TRBV6-6; clone_size: -; j_call: TRBJ2-3; cdr3_aa: CASSYSTGRYF
d_call: -; v_call: TRBV28; clone_size: -; j_call: TRBJ1-4; cdr3_aa: CASSLNGGRGEKLFF
d_call: -; v_call: TRBV6-5; clone_size: -; j_call: TRBJ2-7; cdr3_aa: CASTGRGYEQYF
d_call: -; v_call: TRBV18; clone_size: -; j_call: TRBJ2-7; cdr3_aa: CASSPPGRTVYEQYF
d_call: -; v_call: TRBV28; clone_size: -; j_call: TRBJ2-3; cdr3_aa: CASRSTLGGAVAQYF
d_call: TRBD1; v_call: TRBV2; clone_size: -; j_call: TRBJ1-5; cdr3_aa: CASSSDRGNQPQHF
d_call: -; v_call: TRBV9; clone_size: -; j_call: TRBJ2-7; cdr3_aa: CASSVDVGGGRSYEQYF
d_call: TRBD1; v_call: TRBV6-5; clone_size: -; j_call: TRBJ2-2; cdr3_aa: CASEQGNVGELFF
d_call: -; v_call: TRBV5-4; clone_size: few; j_call: TRBJ2-2; cdr3_aa: CASSLAFRGPGELFF
d_call: -; v_call: TRBV25-1; clone_size: -; j_call: TRBJ1-4; cdr3_aa: CASSDRGSEKLFF
d_call: TRBD2; v_call: TRBV7-3; clone_size: -; j_call: TRBJ2-3; cdr3_aa: CASSQLAGGTDTQYF
d_call: -; v_call: TRBV6-1; clone_size: -; j_call: TRBJ1-2; cdr3_aa: CASSEGFLSADGYTF
d_call: -; v_call: TRBV7-2; clone_size: -; j_call: TRBJ1-1; cdr3_aa: CASSRYGTHTEAFF
d_call: -; v_call: TRBV18; clone_size: -; j_call: TRBJ1-1; cdr3_aa: CASSPVVGRGSTEAFF
d_call: -; v_call: TRBV13; clone_size: -; j_call: TRBJ1-3; cdr3_aa: CASRDGGGQSGNTIYF
d_call: TRBD2; v_call: TRBV4-1; clone_size: -; j_call: TRBJ2-5; cdr3_aa: CASSQRGLAVQETQYF
d_call: -; v_call: TRBV10-1; clone_size: -; j_call: TRBJ2-3; cdr3_aa: CASSDYHGGRTTHSTDTQYF
d_call: TRBD1; v_call: TRBV5-1; clone_size: -; j_call: TRBJ1-2; cdr3_aa: CASSEGQGHVSYTF
d_call: TRBD1; v_call: TRBV28; clone_size: -; j_call: TRBJ1-2; cdr3_aa: CASSFSGVGQATRYGYTF
d_call: TRBD1; v_call: TRBV7-8; clone_size: -; j_call: TRBJ1-2; cdr3_aa: CASSLRDSNYGYTF
d_call: -; v_call: TRBV27; clone_size: -; j_call: TRBJ1-6; cdr3_aa: CASSATSYNSPLHF
d_call: -; v_call: TRBV11-3; clone_size: -; j_call: TRBJ2-3; cdr3_aa: CASSLVVVESTDTQYF
d_call: -; v_call: TRBV10-3; clone_size: -; j_call: TRBJ1-5; cdr3_aa: CAISAVDQPQHF
d_call: TRBD1; v_call: TRBV5-1; clone_size: -; j_call: TRBJ2-2; cdr3_aa: CASNPRTGGNTGELFF
d_call: -; v_call: TRBV6-5; clone_size: -; j_call: TRBJ1-2; cdr3_aa: CASSYSIGRIYGYTF
d_call: -; v_call: TRBV7-9; clone_size: -; j_call: TRBJ1-5; cdr3_aa: CASSPDGTRQPQHF
d_call: TRBD1; v_call: TRBV7-9; clone_size: -; j_call: TRBJ1-2; cdr3_aa: CASSPGTGVLYGYTF
d_call: -; v_call: TRBV18; clone_size: -; j_call: TRBJ2-1; cdr3_aa: CASSPPAEPYNEQFF
d_call: -; v_call: TRBV9; clone_size: once; j_call: TRBJ2-1; cdr3_aa: CASSVADNEQFF
d_call: TRBD1; v_call: TRBV2; clone_size: -; j_call: TRBJ1-1; cdr3_aa: CASRARTGVDTEAFF
d_call: -; v_call: TRBV7-9; clone_size: -; j_call: TRBJ2-5; cdr3_aa: CASSTMGQQEYF
d_call: -; v_call: TRBV3-1/TRBV3-2; clone_size: -; j_call: TRBJ1-3; cdr3_aa: CASSQRGSGNTIYF
d_call: -; v_call: TRBV28; clone_size: -; j_call: TRBJ1-1; cdr3_aa: CASMWGFRSEAFF
d_call: TRBD2; v_call: TRBV6-1; clone_size: -; j_call: TRBJ2-2; cdr3_aa: CASSEGRGGWNTGELFF
d_call: -; v_call: TRBV7-9; clone_size: -; j_call: TRBJ2-7; cdr3_aa: CASSLAGVYEQYF
d_call: TRBD1; v_call: TRBV14; clone_size: -; j_call: TRBJ2-7; cdr3_aa: CASSLLQGAPGEQYF
d_call: TRBD2; v_call: TRBV10-3; clone_size: -; j_call: TRBJ2-1; cdr3_aa: CAISYRLAGISYNEQFF
d_call: -; v_call: TRBV7-2; clone_size: -; j_call: TRBJ1-4; cdr3_aa: CASSLSAGPLGEKLFF
d_call: -; v_call: TRBV5-1; clone_size: -; j_call: TRBJ2-6; cdr3_aa: CASRGGSGANVLTF
d_call: TRBD1; v_call: TRBV2; clone_size: -; j_call: TRBJ1-3; cdr3_aa: CASRVGQGFGNTIYF
d_call: -; v_call: TRBV3-1/TRBV3-2; clone_size: -; j_call: TRBJ1-4; cdr3_aa: CASSQVPGVKGEKLFF
d_call: TRBD2; v_call: TRBV5-1; clone_size: -; j_call: TRBJ2-5; cdr3_aa: CASSFGGKETQYF
d_call: TRBD2; v_call: TRBV10-1; clone_size: -; j_call: TRBJ2-5; cdr3_aa: CASQTSGGQETQYF
d_call: -; v_call: TRBV5-5; clone_size: -; j_call: TRBJ2-7; cdr3_aa: CASSLVTEAYEQYF
d_call: -; v_call: TRBV5-1; clone_size: -; j_call: TRBJ1-3; cdr3_aa: CASSGGTGSGNTIYF
d_call: TRBD2; v_call: TRBV5-1; clone_size: -; j_call: TRBJ2-3; cdr3_aa: CASRSGGAGDTQYF